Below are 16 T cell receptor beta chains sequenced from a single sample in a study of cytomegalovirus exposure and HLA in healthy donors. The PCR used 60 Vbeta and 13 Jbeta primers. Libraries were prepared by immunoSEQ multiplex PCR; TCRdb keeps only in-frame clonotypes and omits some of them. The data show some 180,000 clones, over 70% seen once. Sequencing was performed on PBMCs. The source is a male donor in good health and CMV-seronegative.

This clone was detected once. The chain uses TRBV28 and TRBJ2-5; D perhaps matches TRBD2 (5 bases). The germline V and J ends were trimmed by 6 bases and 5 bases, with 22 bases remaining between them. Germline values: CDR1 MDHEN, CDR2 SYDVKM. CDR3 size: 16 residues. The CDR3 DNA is TGTGCCAGCAGCCCATTACAAGAGGGAGCTCTGGAGACCCAGTACTTC. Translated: CASSPLQEGALETQYF.

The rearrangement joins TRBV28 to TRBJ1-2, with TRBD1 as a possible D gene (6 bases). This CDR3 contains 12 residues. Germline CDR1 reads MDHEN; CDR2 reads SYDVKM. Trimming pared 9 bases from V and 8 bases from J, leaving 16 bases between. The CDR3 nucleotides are TGTGCCAGTCCCGCAGGGGATGGAGGCTACACCTTC. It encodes CASPAGDGGYTF.

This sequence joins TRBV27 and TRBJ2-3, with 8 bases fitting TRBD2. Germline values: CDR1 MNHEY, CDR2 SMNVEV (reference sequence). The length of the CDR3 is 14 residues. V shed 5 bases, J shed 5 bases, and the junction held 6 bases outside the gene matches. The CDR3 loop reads CASSPGLAEDTQYF. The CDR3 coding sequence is TGTGCCAGCAGTCCTGGACTAGCCGAAGATACGCAGTATTTT.

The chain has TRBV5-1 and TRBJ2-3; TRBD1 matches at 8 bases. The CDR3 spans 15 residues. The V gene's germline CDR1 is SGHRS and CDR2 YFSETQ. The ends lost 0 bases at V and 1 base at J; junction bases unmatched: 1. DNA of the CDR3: TGCGCCAGCAGCTTGGAACAGGGGGGCACAGATACGCAGTATTTT. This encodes CASSLEQGGTDTQYF.

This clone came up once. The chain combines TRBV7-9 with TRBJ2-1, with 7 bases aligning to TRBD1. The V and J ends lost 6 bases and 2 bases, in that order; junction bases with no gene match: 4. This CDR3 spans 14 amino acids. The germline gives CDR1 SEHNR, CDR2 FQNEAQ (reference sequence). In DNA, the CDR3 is TGTGCCAGCAGACCTGGGACAGCCTACAATGAGCAGTTCTTC. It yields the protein CASRPGTAYNEQFF.

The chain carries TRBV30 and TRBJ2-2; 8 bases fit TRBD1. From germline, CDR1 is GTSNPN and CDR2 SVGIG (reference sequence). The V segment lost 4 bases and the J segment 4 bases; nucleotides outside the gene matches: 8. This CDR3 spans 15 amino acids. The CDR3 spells CAWITRQGRTGELFF. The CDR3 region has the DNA TGTGCCTGGATCACCAGACAGGGGCGCACCGGGGAGCTGTTTTTT.

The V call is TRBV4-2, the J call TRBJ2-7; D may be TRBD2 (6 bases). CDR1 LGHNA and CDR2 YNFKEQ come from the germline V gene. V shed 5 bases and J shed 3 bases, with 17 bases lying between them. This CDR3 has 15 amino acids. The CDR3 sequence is CASSKADQGLYEQYF. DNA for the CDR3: TGTGCCAGCAGCAAAGCGGACCAGGGACTCTACGAGCAGTACTTC.

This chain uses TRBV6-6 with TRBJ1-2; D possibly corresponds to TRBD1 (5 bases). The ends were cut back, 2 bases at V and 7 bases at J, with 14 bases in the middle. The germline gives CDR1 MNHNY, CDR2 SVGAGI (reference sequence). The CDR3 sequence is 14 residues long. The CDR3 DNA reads TGTGCCAGCAGTTACGGGACTGGGACTTCTGGCTACACCTTC. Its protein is CASSYGTGTSGYTF.

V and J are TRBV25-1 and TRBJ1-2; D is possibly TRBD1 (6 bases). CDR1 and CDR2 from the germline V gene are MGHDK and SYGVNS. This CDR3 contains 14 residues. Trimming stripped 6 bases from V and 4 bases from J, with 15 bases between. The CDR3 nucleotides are TGTGCCAGCAGCGCTTTCGGCAGGGGCTATGGCTACACCTTC. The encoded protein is CASSAFGRGYGYTF.

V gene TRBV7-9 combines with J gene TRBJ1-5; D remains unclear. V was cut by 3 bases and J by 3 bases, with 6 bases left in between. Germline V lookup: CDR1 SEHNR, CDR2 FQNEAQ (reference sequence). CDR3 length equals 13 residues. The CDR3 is CASSFQFNQPQHF. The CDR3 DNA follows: TGTGCCAGCAGCTTCCAATTCAATCAGCCCCAGCATTTT.

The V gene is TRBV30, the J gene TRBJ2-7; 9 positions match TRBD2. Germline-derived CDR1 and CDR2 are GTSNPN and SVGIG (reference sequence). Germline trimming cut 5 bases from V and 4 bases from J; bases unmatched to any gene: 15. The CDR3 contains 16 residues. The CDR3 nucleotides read TGTGCCTGGGAAGGGACTGGAGGACTAGCGAGGTACGAGCAGTACTTC. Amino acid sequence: CAWEGTGGLARYEQYF.

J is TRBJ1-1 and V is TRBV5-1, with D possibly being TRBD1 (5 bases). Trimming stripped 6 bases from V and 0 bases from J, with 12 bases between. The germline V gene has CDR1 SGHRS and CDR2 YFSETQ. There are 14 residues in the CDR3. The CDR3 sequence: CASTVDRVNTEAFF. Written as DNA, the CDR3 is TGCGCCAGCACCGTAGACAGAGTGAACACTGAAGCTTTCTTT. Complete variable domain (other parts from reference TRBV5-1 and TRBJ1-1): KAGVTQTPRYLIKTRGQQVTLSCSPISGHRSVSWYQQTPGQGLQFLFEYFSETQRNKGNFPGRFSGRQFSNSRSEMNVSTLELGDSALYLCASTVDRVNTEAFFGQGTRLTVV.

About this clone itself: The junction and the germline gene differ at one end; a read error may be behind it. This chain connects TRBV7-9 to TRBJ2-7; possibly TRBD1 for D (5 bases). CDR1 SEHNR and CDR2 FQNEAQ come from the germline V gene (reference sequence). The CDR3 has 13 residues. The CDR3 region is CASRLGQRNEQYF. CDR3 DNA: TGTGCCAGCCGCTTGGGGCAAAGAAACGAGCAGTACTTC. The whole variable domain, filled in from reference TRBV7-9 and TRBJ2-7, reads DTGVSQNPRHKITKRGQNVTFRCDPISEHNRLYWYRQTLGQGPEFLTYFQNEAQLEKSRLLSDRFSAERPKGSFSTLEIQRTEQGDSAMYLCASRLGQRNEQYFGPGTRLTVT.

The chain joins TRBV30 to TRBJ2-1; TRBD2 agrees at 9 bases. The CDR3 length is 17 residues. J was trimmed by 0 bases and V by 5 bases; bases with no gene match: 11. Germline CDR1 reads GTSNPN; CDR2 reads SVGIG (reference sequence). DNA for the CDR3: TGTGCCTGGGGGCAGGCTAGCGGGGCTAGCTCCTACAATGAGCAGTTCTTC. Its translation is CAWGQASGASSYNEQFF.

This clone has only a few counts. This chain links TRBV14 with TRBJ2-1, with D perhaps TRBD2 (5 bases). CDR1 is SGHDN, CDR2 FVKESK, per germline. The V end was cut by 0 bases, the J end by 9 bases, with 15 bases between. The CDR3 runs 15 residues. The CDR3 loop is CASSQDLPRGPEQFF. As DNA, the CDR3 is TGTGCCAGCAGCCAAGATCTCCCCCGCGGGCCTGAGCAGTTCTTC.

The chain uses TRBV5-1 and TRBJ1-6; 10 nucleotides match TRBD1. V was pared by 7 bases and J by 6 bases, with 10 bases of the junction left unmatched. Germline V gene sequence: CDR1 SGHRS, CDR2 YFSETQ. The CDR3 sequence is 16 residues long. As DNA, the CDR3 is TGCGCCAGCCATTCGGGACAGGGGTTTTCTAATTCACCCCTCCACTTT. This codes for CASHSGQGFSNSPLHF. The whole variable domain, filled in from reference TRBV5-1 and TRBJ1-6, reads KAGVTQTPRYLIKTRGQQVTLSCSPISGHRSVSWYQQTPGQGLQFLFEYFSETQRNKGNFPGRFSGRQFSNSRSEMNVSTLELGDSALYLCASHSGQGFSNSPLHFGNGTRLTVT.